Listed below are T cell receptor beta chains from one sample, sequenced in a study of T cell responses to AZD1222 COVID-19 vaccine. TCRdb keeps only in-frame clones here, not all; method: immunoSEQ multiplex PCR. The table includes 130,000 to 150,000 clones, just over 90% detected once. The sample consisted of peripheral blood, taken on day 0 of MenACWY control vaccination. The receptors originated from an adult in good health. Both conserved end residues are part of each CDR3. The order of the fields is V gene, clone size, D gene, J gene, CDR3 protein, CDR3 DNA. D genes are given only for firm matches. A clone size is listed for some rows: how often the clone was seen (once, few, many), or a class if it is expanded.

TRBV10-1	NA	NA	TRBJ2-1	CASSGQTYNEQFF	TGCGCCAGCAGTGGACAGACCTACAATGAGCAGTTCTTC
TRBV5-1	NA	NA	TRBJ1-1	CASSQNRRLNTEAFF	TGCGCCAGCAGCCAAAACAGGCGATTAAACACTGAAGCTTTCTTT
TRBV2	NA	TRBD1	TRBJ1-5	CASRPGQGGQPQHF	TGTGCCAGCAGACCCGGACAGGGTGGTCAGCCCCAGCATTTT
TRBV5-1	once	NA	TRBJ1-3	CASRPLGTASGNTIYF	TGCGCCAGCAGGCCCCTCGGGACCGCTTCTGGAAACACCATATATTTT
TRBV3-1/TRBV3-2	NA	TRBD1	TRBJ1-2	CASSPAWTGYNYGYTF	TGTGCCAGCAGCCCAGCCTGGACAGGGTATAACTATGGCTACACCTTC
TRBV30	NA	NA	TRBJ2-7	CAWSGQIYYEQYF	TGTGCCTGGAGCGGACAGATCTACTACGAGCAGTACTTC
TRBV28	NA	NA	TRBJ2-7	CASSSPPQPYEQYF	TGTGCCAGCAGTTCCCCTCCACAGCCCTACGAGCAGTACTTC
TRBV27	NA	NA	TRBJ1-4	CASTPVRSGAAGEKLFF	TGTGCCAGCACCCCTGTTAGGTCGGGGGCCGCGGGAGAAAAACTGTTTTTT
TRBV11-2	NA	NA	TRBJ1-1	CASSLGPNTEAFF	TGTGCCAGCAGCTTAGGGCCGAACACTGAAGCTTTCTTT
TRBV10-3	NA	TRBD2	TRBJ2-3	CAISESSGRTDTQYF	TGTGCCATCAGTGAGTCTAGCGGGAGGACAGATACGCAGTATTTT
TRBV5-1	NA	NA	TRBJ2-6	CASSSSGSGANVLTF	TGCGCCAGCAGCTCCTCAGGGTCTGGGGCCAACGTCCTGACTTTC
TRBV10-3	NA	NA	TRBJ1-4	CAISEGVSRNEKLFF	TGTGCCATCAGTGAGGGGGTCAGTCGAAATGAAAAACTGTTTTTT
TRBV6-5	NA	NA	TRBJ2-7	CASSYTVGAGRWEQYF	TGTGCCAGCAGCTACACAGTCGGGGCGGGTCGATGGGAGCAGTACTTC
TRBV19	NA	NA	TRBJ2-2	CASSIRWGRSTGELFF	TGTGCCAGTAGTATTCGGTGGGGCAGATCCACCGGGGAGCTGTTTTTT
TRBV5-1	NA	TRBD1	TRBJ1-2	CASSVYSGTGGAYYGYTF	TGCGCCAGCAGCGTATACTCCGGGACAGGGGGCGCATACTATGGCTACACCTTC
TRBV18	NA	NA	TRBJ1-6	CASSTDNLGSPLHF	TGTGCCAGCTCAACAGATAACCTTGGGTCACCCCTCCACTTT
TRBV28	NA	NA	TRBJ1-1	CASTHYTTGSILRAFF	TGTGCCAGCACCCATTATACGACAGGCTCTATTTTGCGAGCTTTCTTT
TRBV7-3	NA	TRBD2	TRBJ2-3	CASSFGTSGDTQYF	TGTGCCAGCAGCTTCGGGACTAGCGGAGATACGCAGTATTTT
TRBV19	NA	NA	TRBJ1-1	CASSVLQAGAEAFF	TGTGCCAGTAGTGTCCTACAGGCCGGGGCTGAAGCTTTCTTT
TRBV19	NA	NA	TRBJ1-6	CASSIDRFGSPLHF	TGTGCCAGTAGTATAGACAGGTTCGGTTCACCCCTCCACTTT
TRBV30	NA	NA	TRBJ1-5	CAWSVSNQPQHF	TGTGCCTGGAGTGTTAGCAATCAGCCCCAGCATTTT
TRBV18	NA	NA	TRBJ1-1	CASSPPRRGGGTEAFF	TGTGCCAGCTCACCACCCCGGCGGGGAGGGGGGACTGAAGCTTTCTTT
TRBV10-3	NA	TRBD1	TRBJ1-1	CAISAGQGNTEAFF	TGTGCCATCAGTGCAGGACAGGGGAACACTGAAGCTTTCTTT
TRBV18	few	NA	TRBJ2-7	CASSLRSGEQYF	TGTGCCAGCTCGTTAAGGTCGGGGGAGCAGTACTTC
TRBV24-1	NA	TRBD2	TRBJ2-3	CATSDAAGGPTDTQYF	TGTGCCACCAGTGATGCAGCGGGAGGGCCGACAGATACGCAGTATTTT
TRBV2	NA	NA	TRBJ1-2	CASSFETVPYTF	TGTGCCAGCAGTTTCGAGACAGTCCCCTACACCTTC
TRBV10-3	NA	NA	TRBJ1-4	CAIRDGQGPGEKLFF	TGTGCCATCAGGGACGGTCAAGGGCCAGGGGAAAAACTGTTTTTT
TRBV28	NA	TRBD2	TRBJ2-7	CASRRGTGGSSYEQYF	TGTGCCAGCAGACGCGGGACGGGAGGGAGCTCCTACGAGCAGTACTTC
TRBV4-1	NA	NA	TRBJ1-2	CASSQPGVHYGYTF	TGCGCCAGCAGCCAACCAGGGGTTCACTATGGCTACACCTTC
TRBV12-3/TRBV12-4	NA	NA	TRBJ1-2	CASSLEQNYGYTF	TGTGCCAGCAGTTTAGAGCAGAACTATGGCTACACCTTC
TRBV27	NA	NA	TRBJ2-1	CASSSWTSPYNEQFF	TGTGCCAGCAGTTCGTGGACCTCACCCTACAATGAGCAGTTCTTC
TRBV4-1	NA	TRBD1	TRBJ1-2	CASSPGTGGAYGYTF	TGCGCCAGCAGCCCGGGGACAGGGGGCGCCTATGGCTACACCTTC
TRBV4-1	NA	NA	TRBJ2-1	CASSRARQASEQFF	TGCGCCAGCAGCCGAGCCCGACAGGCTTCTGAGCAGTTCTTC
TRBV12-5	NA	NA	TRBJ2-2	CASGLSRELFF	TGTGCTAGTGGTTTGTCGAGAGAGCTGTTTTTT
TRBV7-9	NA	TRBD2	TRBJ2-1	CASSSGLELNEQFF	TGTGCCAGCAGCTCGGGACTAGAGCTCAATGAGCAGTTCTTC
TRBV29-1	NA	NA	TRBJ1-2	CSVADGYTF	TGCAGCGTGGCTGACGGCTACACCTTC
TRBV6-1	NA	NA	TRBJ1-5	CASSGVLLSGNQPQHF	TGTGCCAGCAGTGGGGTGTTACTCTCGGGCAATCAGCCCCAGCATTTT
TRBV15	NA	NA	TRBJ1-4	CATSRAEGGDEKLFF	TGTGCCACCAGCAGGGCAGAGGGGGGAGATGAAAAACTGTTTTTT
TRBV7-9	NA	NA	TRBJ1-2	CASSSDIRGGGYTF	TGTGCCAGCAGCTCGGACATAAGGGGGGGTGGCTACACCTTC
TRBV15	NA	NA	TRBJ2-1	CATSIGLNSYNEQFF	TGTGCCACCAGCATAGGACTAAACTCCTACAATGAGCAGTTCTTC
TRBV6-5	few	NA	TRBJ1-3	CASSQPPGSGNTIYF	TGTGCCAGCAGTCAACCCCCCGGGTCTGGAAACACCATATATTTT
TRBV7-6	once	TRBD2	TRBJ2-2	CASSLPTSGRAGELFF	TGTGCCAGCAGCTTACCGACTAGCGGGAGGGCCGGGGAGCTGTTTTTT